These T cell receptor beta chains were read from a single sample in a study of identical twins. TCRdb used MiXCR to reprocess the 5' RACE reads, holding one entry per CDR3 protein. The table lists 600,000 to 800,000 distinct CDR3 sequences, approximately 22% of them singletons. These data also featured in a second study, about T cells expressing NK-cell markers.

Material for sequencing was PBMCs. The source is a woman aged 18-29 years in good health. Each CDR3 is given with its conserved first and last residue. D genes are given only for firm matches. Expanded clones are given a class, and other clones once, few, many or no size at all.

V	length	D	size	J	DNA	CDR3
TRBV7-2	13	.	.	TRBJ2-7	TGTGCCAGCAGCTTAAGATTAAGTGGCGAGCAGTACTTC	CASSLRLSGEQYF
TRBV6-2/TRBV6-3	12	.	.	TRBJ2-7	TGTGCCAGCAGTTACTGGGTTTACGAGCAGTACTTC	CASSYWVYEQYF
TRBV9	16	TRBD2	few	TRBJ2-3	TGTGCCAGCAGCGTGACTAGCGGGGGGCATACAGATACGCAGTATTTT	CASSVTSGGHTDTQYF
TRBV9	15	TRBD1	few	TRBJ2-3	TGTGCCAGCAGCGCCGGACAGGGGAGGACAGATACGCAGTATTTT	CASSAGQGRTDTQYF
TRBV5-1	15	TRBD2	once	TRBJ2-7	TGCGCCAGCAGCTGGGGGAGCGGGAGGGCCTACGAGCAGTACTTC	CASSWGSGRAYEQYF
TRBV20-1	13	TRBD2	few	TRBJ2-7	TGCAGTGCTGCGGGACTAGCCGGACTCGAGCAGTACTTC	CSAAGLAGLEQYF
TRBV12-3/TRBV12-4	15	TRBD2	few	TRBJ2-7	TGTGCCAGCAGTTTTCCCTCGCGGGGGTGGGGCGAGCAGTACTTC	CASSFPSRGWGEQYF
TRBV12-3/TRBV12-4	14	TRBD1	.	TRBJ2-7	TGTGCCAGCAGTTTGTACAGGGGTCCATACGAGCAGTACTTC	CASSLYRGPYEQYF
TRBV7-2	17	TRBD2	few	TRBJ2-5	TGTGCCAGCAGCTTAGGACTAGCGGAGTGGCCCAAGGAGACCCAGTACTTC	CASSLGLAEWPKETQYF
TRBV20-1	14	.	few	TRBJ1-5	TGCAGTGCATCCGGGCCCCGCGGGAATCAGCCCCAGCATTTT	CSASGPRGNQPQHF